These 5 T cell receptor beta chains were all obtained from the same sample, sequenced in a study of OX40 agonist ivuxolimab in advanced cancers. Assay used: immunoSEQ multiplex PCR; TCRdb lists only in-frame clones, some missing. The repertoire consists of approximately 87,000 clones, with approximately 88% occurring once and the leading ten covering roughly 4.3%. Sequencing used CD4+ or CD8+ T cells sorted from blood, obtained in a trial of the OX40 agonist ivuxolimab. These receptors all stem from an adult with an advanced solid tumor such as melanoma, head and neck, liver or kidney cancer.

The rearrangement joins TRBV5-1 to TRBJ2-5; 11 bases are shared with TRBD2. The CDR3 runs 16 residues. From germline, CDR1 is SGHRS and CDR2 YFSETQ. V dropped 0 bases and J dropped 1; count of bases not matched to a gene: 2. CDR3 nucleotides: TGCGCCAGCAGCTTGGGAGGACTAGCGGGCCAAGAGACCCAGTACTTC. Translating gives CASSLGGLAGQETQYF.

DNA for the CDR3: TGTGCCAGCAGCGCTGGGCCTTCGGGAAACACCATATATTTT. Translation: CASSAGPSGNTIYF. The J gene is TRBJ1-3, the V gene TRBV9; D is unresolved. The CDR3 extends over 14 amino acids. Per germline, CDR1 SGDLS and CDR2 YYNGEE. The V end was cut by 3 bases, the J end by 4 bases, with 11 bases between. The variable domain in full, with the rest retrieved from reference TRBV9 and TRBJ1-3, is DSGVTQTPKHLITATGQRVTLRCSPRSGDLSVYWYQQSLDQGLQFLIQYYNGEERAKGNILERFSAQQFPDLHSELNLSSLELGDSALYFCASSAGPSGNTIYFGEGSWLTVV.

The chain uses TRBV10-2 and TRBJ1-1; D ambiguous. Trimming took 4 bases from V and 4 from J, leaving 10 bases between them. The CDR3 length is 13 residues. Germline CDR1 is WSHSY and CDR2 is SAAADI. The CDR3 reads CASSVYSGTEAFF. The CDR3, as DNA: TGCGCCAGCAGTGTGTACAGCGGCACTGAAGCTTTCTTT.

The rearrangement links TRBV6-5 to TRBJ2-3, with D uncertain. Germline-derived CDR1 and CDR2 are MNHEY and SVGAGI. Trimming took off 5 bases at V and 2 bases at J, with 14 bases between the two ends. The CDR3 extends over 15 amino acids. The CDR3 DNA is TGTGCCAGCAGTCCAGACGGACCCTACACAGATACGCAGTATTTT. This encodes CASSPDGPYTDTQYF.

The sample holds a few counts of this clone. The V call is TRBV6-5, the J call TRBJ1-2; D remains unclear. Germline V gene lookup returns CDR1 MNHEY and CDR2 SVGAGI. This CDR3 spans 13 amino acids. Trimming removed 6 bases from V and 4 bases from J, with 12 bases in between. The CDR3 spells CASSAGYTYGYTF. Written as DNA, the CDR3 is TGTGCCAGCAGCGCCGGGTATACCTATGGCTACACCTTC.